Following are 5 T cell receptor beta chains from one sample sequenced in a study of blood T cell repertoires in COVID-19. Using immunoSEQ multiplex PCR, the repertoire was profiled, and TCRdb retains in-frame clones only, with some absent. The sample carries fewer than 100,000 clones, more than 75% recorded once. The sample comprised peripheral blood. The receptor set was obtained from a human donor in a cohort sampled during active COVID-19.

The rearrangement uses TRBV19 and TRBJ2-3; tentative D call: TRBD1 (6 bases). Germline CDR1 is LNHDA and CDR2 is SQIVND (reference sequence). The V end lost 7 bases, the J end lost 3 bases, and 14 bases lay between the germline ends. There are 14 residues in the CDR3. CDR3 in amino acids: CASKRTRGTDTQYF. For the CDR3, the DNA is TGTGCCAGTAAGAGGACAAGGGGGACAGATACGCAGTATTTT.

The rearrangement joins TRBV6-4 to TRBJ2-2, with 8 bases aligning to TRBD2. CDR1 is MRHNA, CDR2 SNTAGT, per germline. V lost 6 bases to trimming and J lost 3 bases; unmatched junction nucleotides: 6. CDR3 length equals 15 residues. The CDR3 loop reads CASSAAGGDTGELFF. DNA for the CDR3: TGTGCCAGCAGCGCCGCGGGGGGCGACACCGGGGAGCTGTTTTTT.

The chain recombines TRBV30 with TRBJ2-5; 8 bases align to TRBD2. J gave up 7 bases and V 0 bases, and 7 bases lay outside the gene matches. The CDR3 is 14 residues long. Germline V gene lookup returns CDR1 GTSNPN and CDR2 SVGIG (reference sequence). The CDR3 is CAWSVLAGSGTQYF. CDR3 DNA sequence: TGTGCCTGGAGTGTATTAGCGGGGTCTGGGACCCAGTACTTC.

The CDR3 bases are TGTGCCAGCAGTTACGGGCAGGGACTCAAACTGTTTTTT. Translation: CASSYGQGLKLFF. The chain carries TRBV6-5 and TRBJ1-4; possible D gene TRBD1, 5 bases. Germline CDR1 reads MNHEY; CDR2 reads SVGAGI. The ends were cut back, 2 bases at V and 11 bases at J, with 12 bases in the middle. The CDR3 has 13 amino acids.

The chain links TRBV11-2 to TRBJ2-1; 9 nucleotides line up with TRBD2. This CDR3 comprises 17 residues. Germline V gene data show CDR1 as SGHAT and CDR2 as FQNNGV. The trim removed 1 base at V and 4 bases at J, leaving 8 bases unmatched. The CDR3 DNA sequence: TGTGCCAGCAGCTTAGTCCCTCTAGCGGGGATGTACAATGAGCAGTTCTTC. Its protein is CASSLVPLAGMYNEQFF. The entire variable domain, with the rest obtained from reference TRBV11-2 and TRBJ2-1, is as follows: EAGVAQSPRYKIIEKRQSVAFWCNPISGHATLYWYQQILGQGPKLLIQFQNNGVVDDSQLPKDRFSAERLKGVDSTLKIQPAKLEDSAVYLCASSLVPLAGMYNEQFFGPGTRLTVL.